Listed here are 5 T cell receptor beta chains from one sample, sequenced in a study of T cells in Graves' hyperthyroidism and ophthalmopathy. Authors of the study amplified TCR beta CDR3 regions from RNA transcripts. An initial round of RT-PCR targeting the TCR CDR3 relied on the HTBI primer set. TCRdb used MiXCR to reprocess the multiplex PCR reads, holding one entry per CDR3 protein. The sample carries under 400,000 distinct CDR3 sequences, 20% to 30% recorded once. Sequences were obtained from blood. These receptors originate from a man in his fifties with Graves' hyperthyroidism.

This clonotype was seen repeatedly, ten times or more. The chain has TRBV3-1 and TRBJ1-2; D gene ambiguous. From germline, CDR1 is LGHDT and CDR2 YNNKEL (reference sequence). This CDR3 contains 15 residues. V was clipped by 0 bases and J by 3 bases, with 11 bases between them. Here the CDR3 DNA reads TGTGCCAGCAGCCAAGATCCGGGATTCTACTATGGCTACACCTTC. Encoded protein: CASSQDPGFYYGYTF.

The rearrangement uses TRBV12-3 or TRBV12-4 and TRBJ2-7; tentatively, D is TRBD1 or TRBD2 (5 bases each). The V end was cut by 1 base, the J end by 7 bases, with 8 bases between. The CDR3 length is 12 residues. CDR3 residues: CASSLVWGEQYF. DNA of the CDR3: TGTGCCAGCAGTTTAGTTTGGGGGGAGCAGTACTTC.

The rearrangement links TRBV20-1 to TRBJ2-7, with 11 bases lining up with TRBD1. This CDR3 is built from 14 residues. The V and J ends lost 3 bases and 6 bases, in that order; junction bases with no gene match: 7. Germline V gives CDR1 DFQATT, CDR2 SNEGSKA (reference sequence). The CDR3 nucleotides read TGCAGTGCTAGCGTACCGGGACAGGGGGGCGAGCAGTACTTC. Its protein product is CSASVPGQGGEQYF.

In this sample, this clonotype turned up a few times. The chain employs TRBV5-1 and TRBJ2-3; tentatively, D is TRBD1 (5 bases). Per germline, CDR1 SGHRS and CDR2 YFSETQ. Trimming removed 0 bases at V and 4 bases at J, with 9 bases between. The CDR3 contains 14 residues. As DNA, the CDR3 is TGCGCCAGCAGCTTGGAGGGGTTTCCAGATACGCAGTATTTT. This sequence encodes CASSLEGFPDTQYF.

In this sample, this clonotype turned up a few times. The chain's CDR3 is CASSDSADTSTDTQYF. The CDR3, as DNA: TGTGCCAGCAGTGATTCAGCGGATACTAGCACAGATACGCAGTATTTT. This sequence joins TRBV2 and TRBJ2-3; D may be TRBD2 (5 bases). The CDR3 has 16 residues. V was clipped by 3 bases and J by 0 bases, with 13 bases between them. Germline V gene sequence: CDR1 SNHLY, CDR2 FYNNEI.